A single sample is the source of the 28 T cell receptor beta chains below, sequenced in a study of T cell responses to AZD1222 COVID-19 vaccine. TCRdb's copy holds only in-frame clones and misses some; the assay was immunoSEQ multiplex PCR. The sample shows about 120,000 clones, around 89% of them seen only once. This material consisted of peripheral blood, taken 28 days after the second AZD1222 dose. All receptors come from an adult who received the AZD1222 COVID-19 vaccine.

This sequence joins TRBV9 and TRBJ1-1; unclear D gene. Looked up from germline, CDR1 is SGDLS and CDR2 is YYNGEE. This CDR3 has 14 amino acids. The ends were cut back, 2 bases at V and 5 bases at J, with 13 bases in the middle. CDR3 residues: CASSVGGRRTEAFF. The CDR3, as DNA: TGTGCCAGCAGCGTCGGAGGGAGGAGAACTGAAGCTTTCTTT.

This chain connects TRBV5-1 to TRBJ2-1; 10 bases are a match to TRBD1. V lost 2 bases to trimming and J lost 8 bases; unmatched junction nucleotides: 7. Germline V CDR1 and CDR2: SGHRS, YFSETQ. The CDR3 is made up of 15 amino acids. CDR3 in DNA: TGCGCCAGCAGCTTAGACAGGGGGCGTTTGGATGAGCAGTTCTTC. The encoded protein is CASSLDRGRLDEQFF.

This rearrangement joins TRBV11-2 to TRBJ2-1; D is undetermined. Trimming took 1 base from V and 8 from J, leaving 6 bases between them. The CDR3 contains 12 residues. Germline CDR1 and CDR2: SGHAT and FQNNGV. The CDR3 DNA is TGTGCCAGCAGCTTAGCAGCTCATGAGCAGTTCTTC. The encoded protein is CASSLAAHEQFF.

The V gene is TRBV7-2, the J gene TRBJ2-3; the match to TRBD2 covers 9 bases. Germline V CDR1 and CDR2: SGHTA, FQGNSA. V was clipped by 5 bases and J by 5 bases; unmatched bases: 11. The CDR3 totals 16 residues. The CDR3 loop is CASSPGGAGGGDTQYF. In DNA, the CDR3 is TGTGCCAGCAGCCCCGGCGGAGCGGGGGGCGGAGATACGCAGTATTTT.

V gene TRBV18 combines with J gene TRBJ1-5, with 7 nucleotides matching TRBD1. The CDR3 contains 14 residues. The ends lost 3 bases at V and 6 bases at J; junction bases unmatched: 5. Per the germline V gene, CDR1 is KGHSH and CDR2 is LQKENI. The CDR3 reads CASSPYRGGQPQHF. CDR3 DNA sequence: TGTGCCAGCTCACCGTACAGGGGTGGTCAGCCCCAGCATTTT.

This clone has just one count. The genes are TRBV6-1 and TRBJ2-1, with 13 positions matching TRBD2. CDR3 length: 22 amino acids. V trimming: 2 bases; J trimming: 8 bases; junction bases outside the gene matches: 24. Germline assignment: CDR1 MNHNS and CDR2 SASEGT. The CDR3, as DNA: TGTGCCAGCAGTGAAAGTGGGGAAAAACGGACCACTAGCGGGAGGGCCGGAGATGAGCAGTTCTTC. This codes for CASSESGEKRTTSGRAGDEQFF.

V usage is TRBV12-3 or TRBV12-4 and J usage is TRBJ2-7; possibly TRBD2 for D (5 bases). This CDR3 region has 13 residues. V lost 0 bases and J 4 bases, leaving 7 bases between the germline ends. CDR3 DNA: TGTGCCAGCAGTTTAGCCTCGGGATACGAGCAGTACTTC. It encodes CASSLASGYEQYF.

This rearrangement joins TRBV7-9 to TRBJ2-7; D is unresolved. Germline lookup yields CDR1 SEHNR and CDR2 FQNEAQ (reference sequence). Between the trimmed V and J ends, which lost 1 base and 5 bases, there was a span of 12 bases. The CDR3 extends over 14 amino acids. CDR3 amino acids: CASSLDLLKDEQYF. The CDR3 nucleotides read TGTGCCAGCAGCTTAGATCTATTGAAGGACGAGCAGTACTTC. The full variable domain, its missing parts supplied by reference TRBV7-9 and TRBJ2-7, is DTGVSQNPRHKITKRGQNVTFRCDPISEHNRLYWYRQTLGQGPEFLTYFQNEAQLEKSRLLSDRFSAERPKGSFSTLEIQRTEQGDSAMYLCASSLDLLKDEQYFGPGTRLTVT.

Here the CDR3 reads CASSLGTGVNTGELFF. The CDR3 DNA is TGCGCCAGCAGCTTGGGGACAGGGGTTAACACCGGGGAGCTGTTTTTT. The V call is TRBV5-1, the J call TRBJ2-2; 9 positions agree with TRBD1. The CDR3 runs 16 residues. Germline V gene data show CDR1 as SGHRS and CDR2 as YFSETQ. The trim removed 0 bases at V and 2 bases at J, leaving 2 bases unmatched.

The V call is TRBV2, the J call TRBJ2-2, with no clear D. V lost 4 bases to trimming and J lost 2 bases, with 8 bases between them. The CDR3 spans 14 residues. Germline-derived CDR1 and CDR2 are SNHLY and FYNNEI. The CDR3 DNA sequence: TGTGCCAGCAGTGTTCGACCAAACACCGGGGAGCTGTTTTTT. It yields the protein CASSVRPNTGELFF.

This chain joins TRBV19 and TRBJ2-7, with D possibly TRBD1 on 6 matching bases. Trimming took 6 bases from V and 1 from J, leaving 10 bases between them. Germline assignment: CDR1 LNHDA and CDR2 SQIVND (reference sequence). This CDR3 comprises 13 residues. The CDR3 nucleotides read TGTGCCAGTAGCAAACAGGGATCCTACGAGCAGTACTTC. Translating it yields CASSKQGSYEQYF.

The CDR3 reads CASSLAGAAGGTEAFF. CDR3 sequence (DNA): TGTGCCAGCAGCCTTGCAGGGGCGGCAGGAGGTACTGAAGCTTTCTTT. This rearrangement joins TRBV4-2 to TRBJ1-1; weak D call: TRBD1 (6 bases). The CDR3 runs to 16 residues. The germline V gene encodes CDR1 LGHNA and CDR2 YNFKEQ. Trimming took off 4 bases at V and 5 bases at J, with 20 bases between the two ends.

V gene TRBV28 combines with J gene TRBJ2-7; a possible D gene is TRBD1 (5 bases). CDR1 is MDHEN and CDR2 is SYDVKM in the germline V gene. V lost 1 base and J lost 0, with 7 bases in between. The CDR3 sequence is 14 residues long. CDR3 sequence (DNA): TGTGCCAGCAGTTTATTGCAGGGCTCCTACGAGCAGTACTTC. Amino acids: CASSLLQGSYEQYF.

V usage is TRBV19 and J usage is TRBJ2-7; weak D call: TRBD2 (5 bases). V lost 5 bases and J 5 bases, leaving 10 bases between the germline ends. The CDR3 has 12 residues. The germline V gene encodes CDR1 LNHDA and CDR2 SQIVND (reference sequence). CDR3 sequence: CASSPGNNEQYF. In DNA, the CDR3 is TGTGCCAGTAGTCCGGGAAACAACGAGCAGTACTTC.

The chain couples TRBV18 to TRBJ2-5; D gene uncertain. This CDR3 is 13 amino acids long. The ends were cut back, 0 bases at V and 5 bases at J, with 7 bases in the middle. Germline V lookup: CDR1 KGHSH, CDR2 LQKENI. The CDR3 DNA reads TGTGCCAGCTCACCACCTGTAGTGGAGACCCAGTACTTC. It is translated as CASSPPVVETQYF. Together with reference TRBV18 and TRBJ2-5, the CDR3 gives the full variable domain: NAGVMQNPRHLVRRRGQEARLRCSPMKGHSHVYWYRQLPEEGLKFMVYLQKENIIDESGMPKERFSAEFPKEGPSILRIQQVVRGDSAAYFCASSPPVVETQYFGPGTRLLVL.

The chain is built from TRBV24-1 and TRBJ2-5, with TRBD1 matching over 9 bases. This CDR3 is built from 16 residues. CDR1 is KGHDR and CDR2 is SFDVKD in the germline V gene. Unmatched junction bases numbered 7, after V lost 2 bases and J lost 4 bases. The CDR3 loop is CATSDSGQGTPETQYF. CDR3 nucleotides: TGTGCCACCAGTGATTCTGGACAGGGGACCCCAGAGACCCAGTACTTC.

The chain recombines TRBV5-1 with TRBJ2-1; 10 nucleotides agree with TRBD2. The V gene's germline CDR1 is SGHRS and CDR2 YFSETQ. Losses at the gene ends were 0 bases for V and 10 bases for J; bases not matched to a gene: 10. The CDR3 has 16 amino acids. The CDR3 region has the DNA TGCGCCAGCAGCTTGGAGGCCAGCGGGAGGGCCGGGGAGCAGTTCTTC. Translation: CASSLEASGRAGEQFF.

Notes on this clone: At one boundary the junction diverges from the germline segment, which might be a read error. CDR3 sequence: CASSPDRQPRF. The CDR3 nucleotides are TGTGCCAGCAGCCCGGACAGGCAACCCCGCTTC. The V gene is TRBV7-9, the J gene TRBJ1-2; 7 nucleotides match TRBD1. The CDR3 is 11 amino acids. CDR1 SEHNR and CDR2 FQNEAQ come from the germline V gene (reference sequence).

CDR3 nucleotides: TGTGCCAGCAGCCCTGACCCAGATATCTACGAGCAGTACTTC. This gives the protein CASSPDPDIYEQYF. The chain has TRBV11-1 and TRBJ2-7; D unresolved. Germline V lookup: CDR1 SGHAT, CDR2 FQDESV (reference sequence). This CDR3 has 14 residues. The V end was cut by 5 bases, the J end by 3 bases, with 14 bases between.

V usage is TRBV7-3 and J usage is TRBJ2-7; tentative D call: TRBD2 (5 bases). This CDR3 region has 14 residues. Germline lookup yields CDR1 SGHTA and CDR2 FQGTGA. The ends were cut back, 5 bases at V and 2 bases at J, with 13 bases in the middle. CDR3 residues: CASSRGSPPYEQYF. The CDR3 DNA sequence: TGTGCCAGCAGCCGAGGGTCCCCCCCCTACGAGCAGTACTTC. Full variable domain (missing parts from reference TRBV7-3 and TRBJ2-7): GAGVSQTPSNKVTEKGKYVELRCDPISGHTALYWYRQSLGQGPEFLIYFQGTGAADDSGLPNDRFFAVRPEGSVSTLKIQRTERGDSAVYLCASSRGSPPYEQYFGPGTRLTVT.

The chain uses TRBV11-1 and TRBJ2-5; D unclear. The CDR3 consists of 12 residues. The V gene's germline CDR1 is SGHAT and CDR2 FQDESV (reference sequence). V lost 5 bases to trimming and J lost 5 bases, with 9 bases between them. CDR3 amino acids: CASSTSSETQYF. CDR3 coding DNA: TGTGCCAGCAGCACTTCATCGGAGACCCAGTACTTC.

This chain uses TRBV5-8 with TRBJ1-2, with a tentative D call TRBD1 (6 bases). This CDR3 has 14 residues. V was trimmed by 4 bases and J by 7 bases, leaving 17 bases between them. The V gene's germline CDR1 is SGHTS and CDR2 YDEGEE. The CDR3 sequence is CASSRRGQGGGYTF. The CDR3 DNA follows: TGTGCCAGCAGCCGGCGGGGCCAAGGGGGTGGCTACACCTTC.

V and J are TRBV19 and TRBJ2-2, with TRBD1 identical over 8 bases. Germline V gives CDR1 LNHDA, CDR2 SQIVND (reference sequence). There are 19 residues in the CDR3. With V trimmed by 1 base and J by 4 bases, 14 bases remained unmatched. The CDR3 loop reads CASSIVHPDRVGGTGELFF. As DNA, the CDR3 is TGTGCCAGTAGTATAGTACATCCGGACAGGGTAGGTGGCACCGGGGAGCTGTTTTTT.

The chain combines TRBV11-1 with TRBJ2-7; possibly TRBD1 for D (6 bases). Germline lookup yields CDR1 SGHAT and CDR2 FQDESV (reference sequence). V lost 2 bases, J lost 8 bases, and 22 bases lay in between. This CDR3 has 16 amino acids. The CDR3 DNA is TGTGCCAGCAGCTTAAGGGCACGGGCCAGGGGTAGCAAGCAGTACTTC. The encoded protein is CASSLRARARGSKQYF.

This chain uses TRBV3-1 (or the pseudogene TRBV3-2) with TRBJ1-2; D gene unclear. This CDR3 is 15 amino acids long. Between the trimmed V and J ends, which lost 0 bases and 5 bases, there was a span of 13 bases. The germline V gene has CDR1 LGHDT and CDR2 YNNKEL (reference sequence). The CDR3 DNA reads as TGTGCCAGCAGCCAAGATCCCCTCCTCGGATATGGCTACACCTTC. The encoded protein is CASSQDPLLGYGYTF.

This chain joins TRBV5-1 and TRBJ1-4, with a weak D call TRBD1 (6 bases). CDR1 is SGHRS and CDR2 is YFSETQ in the germline V gene. The CDR3 runs to 13 residues. Trimming cost V 4 bases and J 2 bases, with 6 bases left between them. This chain's CDR3 is CASSDRTNEKLFF. The CDR3 nucleotides read TGCGCCAGCAGCGACAGGACTAATGAAAAACTGTTTTTT.

The chain is built from TRBV6-5 and TRBJ2-2; D ambiguous. The CDR3 spans 15 residues. Trimming stripped 4 bases from V and 0 bases from J, with 9 bases between. Germline CDR1 MNHEY, CDR2 SVGAGI. In DNA, the CDR3 is TGTGCCAGCAGTTTAAACGAAGCGAACACCGGGGAGCTGTTTTTT. This gives the protein CASSLNEANTGELFF.

The V and J genes are TRBV7-2 and TRBJ2-1; D perhaps matches TRBD2 (6 bases). The germline V gene has CDR1 SGHTA and CDR2 FQGNSA. The CDR3 runs 11 residues. The germline V and J ends were trimmed by 4 bases and 10 bases, with 8 bases remaining between them. The CDR3: CASSWAGEQFF. CDR3 DNA: TGTGCCAGCAGCTGGGCGGGGGAGCAGTTCTTC. Together with reference TRBV7-2 and TRBJ2-1, the CDR3 gives the full variable domain: GAGVSQSPSNKVTEKGKDVELRCDPISGHTALYWYRQSLGQGLEFLIYFQGNSAPDKSGLPSDRFSAERTGGSVSTLTIQRTQQEDSAVYLCASSWAGEQFFGPGTRLTVL.